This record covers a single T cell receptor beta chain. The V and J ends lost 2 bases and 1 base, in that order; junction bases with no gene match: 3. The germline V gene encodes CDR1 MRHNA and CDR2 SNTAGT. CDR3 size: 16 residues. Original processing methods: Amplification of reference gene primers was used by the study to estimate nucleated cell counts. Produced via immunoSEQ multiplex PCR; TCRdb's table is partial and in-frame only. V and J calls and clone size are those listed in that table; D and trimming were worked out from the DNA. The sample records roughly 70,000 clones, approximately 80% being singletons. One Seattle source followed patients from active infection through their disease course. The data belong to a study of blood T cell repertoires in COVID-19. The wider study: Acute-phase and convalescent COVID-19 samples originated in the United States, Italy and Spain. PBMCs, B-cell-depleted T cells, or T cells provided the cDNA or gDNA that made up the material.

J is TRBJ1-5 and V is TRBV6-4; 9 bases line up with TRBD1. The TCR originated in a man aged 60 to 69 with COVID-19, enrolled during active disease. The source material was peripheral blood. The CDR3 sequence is CASSDRDRVSNQPQHF. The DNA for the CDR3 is TGTGCCAGCAGTGACAGGGACAGGGTAAGCAATCAGCCCCAGCATTTT.